Sequencing of this TCR beta chain was carried out in a study of T cells after yellow fever vaccination. Study background: The SMART-Seq v4 Ultra Low Input method served to prepare the low-cell-number fractions.

Germline V CDR1 and CDR2: MGHRA, YSYEKL. The V gene lost 4 bases and the J gene lost 1 base, with 13 bases spanning the gap. CDR3 length: 15 residues. Study outcomes and limitations: Reappearance after the booster was seen for most primary-vaccination clones, at 95% to 98% CD4 and around 90% CD8. Of the clonotypes, a small share occurred in both CD4 and CD8 compartments.

In this sample, this clonotype turned up many times. The antigen is undetermined. TCRdb fed the 5' RACE reads into MiXCR, producing one record per CDR3 protein. The sample holds 300,000 to 400,000 distinct CDR3 sequences, 8.7% seen once. The V and J genes are TRBV4-1 and TRBJ2-5; a weak D match, TRBD2 (6 bases). This sequence originates from a man in his late teens or twenties who received the YFV17D yellow fever vaccine. The sequencing used PBMCs, collected on the day of the first yellow fever vaccination. DNA for the CDR3: TGCGCCAGCAGCCTATTAGCGGCCACCCAAGAGACCCAGTACTTC. Translation: CASSLLAATQETQYF.